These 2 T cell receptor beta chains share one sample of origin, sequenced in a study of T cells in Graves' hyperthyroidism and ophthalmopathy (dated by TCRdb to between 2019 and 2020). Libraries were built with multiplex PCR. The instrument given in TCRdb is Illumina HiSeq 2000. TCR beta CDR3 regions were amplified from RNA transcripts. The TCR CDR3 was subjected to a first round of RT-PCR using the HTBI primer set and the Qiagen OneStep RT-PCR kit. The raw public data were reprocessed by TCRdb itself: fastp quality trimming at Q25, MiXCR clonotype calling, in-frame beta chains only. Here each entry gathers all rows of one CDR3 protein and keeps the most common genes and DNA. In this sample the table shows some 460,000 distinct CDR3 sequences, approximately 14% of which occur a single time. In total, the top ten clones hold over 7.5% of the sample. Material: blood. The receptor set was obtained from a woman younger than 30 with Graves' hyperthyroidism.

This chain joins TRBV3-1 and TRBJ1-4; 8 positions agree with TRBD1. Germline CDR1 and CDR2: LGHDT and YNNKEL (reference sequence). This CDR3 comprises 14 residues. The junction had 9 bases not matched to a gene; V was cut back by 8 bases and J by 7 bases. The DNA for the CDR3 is TGTGCCAGCCAGGGGGCAGAGGGTGGTGAAAAACTGTTTTTT. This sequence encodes CASQGAEGGEKLFF.

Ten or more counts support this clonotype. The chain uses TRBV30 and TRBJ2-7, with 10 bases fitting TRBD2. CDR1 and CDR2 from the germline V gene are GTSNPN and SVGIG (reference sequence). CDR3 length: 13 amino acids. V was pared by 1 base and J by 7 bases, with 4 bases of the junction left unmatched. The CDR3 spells CAWSASGSGEQYF. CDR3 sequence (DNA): TGTGCCTGGAGTGCTAGCGGGAGTGGGGAGCAGTACTTC.